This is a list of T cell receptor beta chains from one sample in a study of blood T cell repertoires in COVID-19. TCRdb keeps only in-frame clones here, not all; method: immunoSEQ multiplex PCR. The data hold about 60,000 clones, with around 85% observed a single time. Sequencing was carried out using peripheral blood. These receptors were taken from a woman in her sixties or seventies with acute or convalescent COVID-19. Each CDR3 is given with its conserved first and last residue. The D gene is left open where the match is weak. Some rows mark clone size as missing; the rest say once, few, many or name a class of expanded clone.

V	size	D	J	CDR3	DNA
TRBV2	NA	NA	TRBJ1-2	CASRRGQFKNYGYTF	TGTGCCAGCAGGCGCGGACAGTTTAAGAACTATGGCTACACCTTC
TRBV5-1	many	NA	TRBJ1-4	CASSPGRGNEKLFF	TGCGCCAGCAGCCCAGGGAGGGGTAATGAAAAACTGTTTTTT
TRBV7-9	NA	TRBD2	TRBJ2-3	CASSPPGGETQYF	TGTGCCAGCAGCCCCCCGGGGGGTGAAACGCAGTATTTT
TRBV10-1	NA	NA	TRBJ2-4	CASSDTPEDIQYF	TGCGCCAGCAGTGATACTCCGGAGGACATTCAGTACTTC
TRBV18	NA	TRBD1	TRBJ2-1	CASSQGTGGYNEQFF	TGTGCCAGCTCACAAGGGACAGGGGGCTACAATGAGCAGTTCTTC
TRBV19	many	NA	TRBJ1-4	CASSSREANEKLFF	TGTGCCAGTAGTAGCCGGGAGGCTAATGAAAAACTGTTTTTT
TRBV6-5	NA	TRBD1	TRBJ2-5	CASSSGQGASETQYF	TGTGCCAGCAGTTCCGGACAGGGGGCGTCAGAGACCCAGTACTTC
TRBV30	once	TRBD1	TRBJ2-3	CAWSVRDSYTDTQYF	TGTGCCTGGAGTGTCCGGGACAGTTACACAGATACGCAGTATTTT
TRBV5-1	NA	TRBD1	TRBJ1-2	CASSLASGQGGRYGYTF	TGCGCCAGCAGCTTGGCCTCGGGACAGGGGGGGCGCTATGGCTACACCTTC
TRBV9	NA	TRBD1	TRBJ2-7	CASSSATGVHHEQYF	TGTGCCAGCAGCTCAGCAACAGGGGTACACCACGAGCAGTACTTC
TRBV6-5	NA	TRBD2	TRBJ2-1	CASSPAGGKYNEQFF	TGTGCCAGCAGTCCAGCGGGGGGGAAGTACAATGAGCAGTTCTTC
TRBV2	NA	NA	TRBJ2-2	CASKLGQEGELFF	TGTGCCAGCAAACTAGGGCAGGAAGGGGAGCTGTTTTTT
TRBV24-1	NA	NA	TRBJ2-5	CATSDSLEGETQYF	TGTGCCACCAGTGACTCACTAGAGGGAGAGACCCAGTACTTC
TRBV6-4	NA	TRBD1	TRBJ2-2	CASSDMGAGTGGTGELFF	TGTGCCAGCAGTGACATGGGGGCCGGGACAGGGGGCACCGGGGAGCTGTTTTTT